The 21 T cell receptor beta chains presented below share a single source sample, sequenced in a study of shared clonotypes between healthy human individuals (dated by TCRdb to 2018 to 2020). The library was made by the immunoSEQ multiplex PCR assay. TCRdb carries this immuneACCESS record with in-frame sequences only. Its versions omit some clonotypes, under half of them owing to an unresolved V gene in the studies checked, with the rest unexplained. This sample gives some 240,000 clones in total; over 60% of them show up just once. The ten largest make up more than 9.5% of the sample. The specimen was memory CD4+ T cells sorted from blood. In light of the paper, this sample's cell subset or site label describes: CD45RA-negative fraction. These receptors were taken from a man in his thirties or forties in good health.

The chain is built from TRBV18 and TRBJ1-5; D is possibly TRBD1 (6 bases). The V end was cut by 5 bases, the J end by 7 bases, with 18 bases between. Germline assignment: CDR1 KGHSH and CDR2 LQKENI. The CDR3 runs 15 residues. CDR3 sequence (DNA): TGTGCCAGCTCAGCCGCTATAGGGGGTGGACAGCCCCAGCATTTT. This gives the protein CASSAAIGGGQPQHF. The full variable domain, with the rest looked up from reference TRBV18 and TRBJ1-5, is NAGVMQNPRHLVRRRGQEARLRCSPMKGHSHVYWYRQLPEEGLKFMVYLQKENIIDESGMPKERFSAEFPKEGPSILRIQQVVRGDSAAYFCASSAAIGGGQPQHFGDGTRLSIL.

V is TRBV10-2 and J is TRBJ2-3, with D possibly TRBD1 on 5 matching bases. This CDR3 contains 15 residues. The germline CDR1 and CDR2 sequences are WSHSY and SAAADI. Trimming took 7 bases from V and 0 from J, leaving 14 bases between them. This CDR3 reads CASTPTGSSTDTQYF. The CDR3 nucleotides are TGCGCCAGCACTCCTACAGGATCTAGCACAGATACGCAGTATTTT.

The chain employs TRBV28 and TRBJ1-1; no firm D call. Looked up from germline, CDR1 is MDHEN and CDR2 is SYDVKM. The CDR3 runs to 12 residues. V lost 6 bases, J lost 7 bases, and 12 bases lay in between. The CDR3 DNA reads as TGTGCCAGCAGCCCGGGGTACATTGAAGCTTTCTTT. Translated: CASSPGYIEAFF.

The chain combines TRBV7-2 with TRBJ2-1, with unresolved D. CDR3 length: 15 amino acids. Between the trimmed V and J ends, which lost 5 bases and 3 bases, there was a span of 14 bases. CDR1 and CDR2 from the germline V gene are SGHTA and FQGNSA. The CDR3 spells CASSPGSQRYNEQFF. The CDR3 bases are TGTGCCAGCAGCCCCGGATCCCAGCGCTACAATGAGCAGTTCTTC.

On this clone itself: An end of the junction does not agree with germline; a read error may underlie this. The CDR3 sequence: CASSFSLAGGFTHTQYF. For the CDR3, the DNA is TGTGCCAGCAGTTTTAGCCTAGCGGGAGGGTTCACACATACGCAGTATTTT. This chain connects TRBV27 to TRBJ2-3, with TRBD2 matching 12 bases. There are 17 residues in the CDR3. Germline CDR1 reads MNHEY; CDR2 reads SMNVEV (reference sequence).

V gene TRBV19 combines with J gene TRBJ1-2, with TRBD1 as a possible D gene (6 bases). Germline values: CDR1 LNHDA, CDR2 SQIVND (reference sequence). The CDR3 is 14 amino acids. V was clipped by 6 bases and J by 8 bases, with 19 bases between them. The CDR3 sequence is CASSLRRGGQGYTF. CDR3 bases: TGTGCCAGTAGCCTTCGCCGCGGGGGGCAGGGCTACACCTTC.

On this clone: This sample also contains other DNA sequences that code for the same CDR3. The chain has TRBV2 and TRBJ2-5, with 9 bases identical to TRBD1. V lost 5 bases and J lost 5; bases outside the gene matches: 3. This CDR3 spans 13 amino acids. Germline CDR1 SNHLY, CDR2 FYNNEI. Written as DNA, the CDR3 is TGTGCCAGCAGTAGGGACAGGGTCGAGACCCAGTACTTC. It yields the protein CASSRDRVETQYF.

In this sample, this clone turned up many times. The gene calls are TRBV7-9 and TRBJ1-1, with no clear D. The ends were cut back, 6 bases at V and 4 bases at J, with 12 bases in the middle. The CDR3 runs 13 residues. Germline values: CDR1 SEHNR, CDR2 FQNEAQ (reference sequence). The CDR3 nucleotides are TGTGCCAGCAGTCCCGGACGGATCACTGAAGCTTTCTTT. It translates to CASSPGRITEAFF. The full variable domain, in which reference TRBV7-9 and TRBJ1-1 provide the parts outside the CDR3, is DTGVSQNPRHKITKRGQNVTFRCDPISEHNRLYWYRQTLGQGPEFLTYFQNEAQLEKSRLLSDRFSAERPKGSFSTLEIQRTEQGDSAMYLCASSPGRITEAFFGQGTRLTVV.

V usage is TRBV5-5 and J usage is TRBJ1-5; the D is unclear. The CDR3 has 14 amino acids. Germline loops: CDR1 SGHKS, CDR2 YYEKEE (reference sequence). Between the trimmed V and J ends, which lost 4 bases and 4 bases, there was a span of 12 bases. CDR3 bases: TGTGCCAGCAGCCCGGCGCCCCTAAATCAGCCCCAGCATTTT. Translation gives CASSPAPLNQPQHF.

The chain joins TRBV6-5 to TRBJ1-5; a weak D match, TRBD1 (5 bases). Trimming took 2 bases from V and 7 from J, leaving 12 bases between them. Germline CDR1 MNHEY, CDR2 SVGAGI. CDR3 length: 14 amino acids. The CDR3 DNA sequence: TGTGCCAGCAGTTACATCCAGGGCGGCCAGCCCCAGCATTTT. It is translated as CASSYIQGGQPQHF.

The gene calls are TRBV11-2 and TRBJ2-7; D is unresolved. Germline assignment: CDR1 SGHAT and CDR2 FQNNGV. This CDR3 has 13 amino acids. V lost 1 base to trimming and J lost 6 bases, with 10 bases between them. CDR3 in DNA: TGTGCCAGCAGCTTAGTATTGGCGGTCGAGCAGTACTTC. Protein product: CASSLVLAVEQYF.

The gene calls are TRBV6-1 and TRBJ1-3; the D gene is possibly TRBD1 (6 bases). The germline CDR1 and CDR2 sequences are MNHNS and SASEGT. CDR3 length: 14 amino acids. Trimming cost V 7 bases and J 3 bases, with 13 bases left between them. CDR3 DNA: TGTGCCAGCATTGACAACAGGGATGGAAACACCATATATTTT. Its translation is CASIDNRDGNTIYF.

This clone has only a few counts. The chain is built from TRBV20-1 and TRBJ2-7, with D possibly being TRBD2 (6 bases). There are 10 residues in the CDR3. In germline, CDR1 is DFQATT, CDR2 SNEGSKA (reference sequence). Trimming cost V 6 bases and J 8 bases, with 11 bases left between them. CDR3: CSAAREQQYF. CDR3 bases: TGCAGTGCAGCGCGGGAACAGCAGTACTTC.

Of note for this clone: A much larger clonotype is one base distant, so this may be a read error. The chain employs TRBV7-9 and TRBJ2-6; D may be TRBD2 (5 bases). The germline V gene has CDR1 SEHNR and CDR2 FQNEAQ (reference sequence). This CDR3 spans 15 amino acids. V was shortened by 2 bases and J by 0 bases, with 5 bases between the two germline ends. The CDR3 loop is CASSLRGSGANVLTF. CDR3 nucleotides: TGTGCCAGCAGCTTACGGGGCTCTGGGGCCAACGTCCTGACTTTC.

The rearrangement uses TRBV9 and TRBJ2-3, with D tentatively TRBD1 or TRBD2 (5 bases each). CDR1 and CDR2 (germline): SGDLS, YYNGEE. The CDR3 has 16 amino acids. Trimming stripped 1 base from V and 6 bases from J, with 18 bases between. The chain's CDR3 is CASSVFDGNPGDTQYF. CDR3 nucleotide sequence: TGTGCCAGCAGCGTATTTGACGGGAATCCAGGGGATACGCAGTATTTT.

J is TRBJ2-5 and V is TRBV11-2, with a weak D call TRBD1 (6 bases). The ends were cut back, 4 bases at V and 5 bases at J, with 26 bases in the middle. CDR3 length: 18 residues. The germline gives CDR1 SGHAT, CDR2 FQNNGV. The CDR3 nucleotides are TGTGCCAGCAGCTCCCGGAGCGGTGGGCGGCCCCAGGGGGAGACCCAGTACTTC. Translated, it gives CASSSRSGGRPQGETQYF.

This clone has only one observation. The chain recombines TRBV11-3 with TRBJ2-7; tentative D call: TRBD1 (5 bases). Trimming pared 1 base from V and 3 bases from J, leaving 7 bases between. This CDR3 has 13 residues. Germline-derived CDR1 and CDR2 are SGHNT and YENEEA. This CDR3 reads CASSLAQGYEQYF. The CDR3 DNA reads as TGTGCCAGCAGCTTAGCCCAGGGCTACGAGCAGTACTTC.

For the CDR3, the DNA is TGCGCCAGCAGGGCGGGAGGGCCGACAGATACGCAGTATTTT. This gives the protein CASRAGGPTDTQYF. The chain has TRBV10-1 and TRBJ2-3; TRBD2 agrees at 9 bases. The CDR3 runs 14 residues. Germline V gene lookup returns CDR1 WNHNN and CDR2 SYGVQD (reference sequence). The J segment lost 3 bases and the V segment lost 6 bases, leaving 4 bases of the junction unmatched.

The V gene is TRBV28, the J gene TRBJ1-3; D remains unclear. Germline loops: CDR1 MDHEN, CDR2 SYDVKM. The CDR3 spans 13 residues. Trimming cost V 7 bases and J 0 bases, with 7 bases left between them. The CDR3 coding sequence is TGTGCCAGCACTACTTCCTCTGGAAACACCATATATTTT. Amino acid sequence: CASTTSSGNTIYF.

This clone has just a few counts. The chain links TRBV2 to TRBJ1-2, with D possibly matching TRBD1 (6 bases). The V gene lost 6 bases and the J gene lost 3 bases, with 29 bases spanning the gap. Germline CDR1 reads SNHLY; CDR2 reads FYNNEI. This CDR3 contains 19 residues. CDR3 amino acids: CASRDSLQGGRRSDYGYTF. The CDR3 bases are TGTGCCAGCAGGGACTCCTTACAGGGAGGCCGTCGATCCGACTATGGCTACACCTTC.

CDR3 loop: CASSSSTGYGYTF. The CDR3 bases are TGTGCCAGCAGCTCCTCGACAGGGTATGGCTACACCTTC. The J gene is TRBJ1-2, the V gene TRBV7-2, with 7 bases aligning to TRBD1. CDR1 and CDR2 from the germline V gene are SGHTA and FQGNSA. The V and J ends lost 4 bases and 5 bases, in that order; junction bases with no gene match: 4. This CDR3 is 13 amino acids long.